This TCR beta chain was sequenced for a study of blood T cell repertoires in COVID-19. Study context: Specimens from acute and convalescent COVID-19 originated in the United States, Italy and Spain.

In the original analysis: Estimates of nucleated cell counts were drawn from the amplification of reference gene primers. Using immunoSEQ multiplex PCR, the repertoire was profiled, and TCRdb retains in-frame clones only, with some absent. The DNA gave D and trimming, while V, J and clone size come from that table. The sample carries about 170,000 clones, approximately 87% recorded once. Germline V gene data show CDR1 as SGHDN and CDR2 as FVKESK. CDR3 length: 12 residues. Trimming shortened V by 1 base and J by 8 bases, and 5 bases separated the two germline ends. The receptor was isolated from a man between 18 and 29 years old with active or convalescent COVID-19. The rearrangement uses TRBV14 and TRBJ1-4; D unclear. The sequenced sample was peripheral blood. The CDR3 bases are TGTGCCAGCAGCCAAGCCACAGAAAAACTGTTTTTT. Translated: CASSQATEKLFF.